Below are 10 T cell receptor beta chains sequenced from a single sample in a study of graft-versus-host responses after intestinal transplantation. Profiling relied on immunoSEQ multiplex PCR, and the TCRdb table lists in-frame clones only, not all of them. The data contain 80,000 to 90,000 clones, around nine tenths of them singletons. The antigens these receptors bind are not known. The source material was unstimulated CD4+ T cells sorted from spleen or lymph node cells, sampled before intestinal transplant. The source is a human donor who received an intestinal transplant.

The chain employs TRBV6-6 and TRBJ1-5, with D perhaps matching TRBD1 (6 bases). Trimming shortened V by 4 bases and J by 7 bases, and 17 bases separated the two germline ends. Germline V gives CDR1 MNHNY, CDR2 SVGAGI (reference sequence). This CDR3 is 15 amino acids long. CDR3 amino acids: CASSLTQGSRQPQHF. CDR3 DNA: TGTGCCAGCAGTTTGACCCAGGGGAGTCGGCAGCCCCAGCATTTT.

J is TRBJ2-5 and V is TRBV6-6; D is undetermined. CDR1 is MNHNY and CDR2 is SVGAGI in the germline V gene (reference sequence). The CDR3 loop spans 11 amino acids. The ends were cut back, 5 bases at V and 1 base at J, with 2 bases in the middle. CDR3 sequence reads: CASSTQETQYF. The CDR3 nucleotides are TGTGCCAGCAGTACCCAAGAGACCCAGTACTTC.

This clone was detected only once. CDR3 DNA: TGTGCCAGCAGTGATTTGGCTAATGAAGCTTTCTTT. Translation: CASSDLANEAFF. The chain links TRBV2 to TRBJ1-1; unclear D gene. V lost 3 bases and J lost 7, with 9 bases in between. This CDR3 has 12 residues. Germline CDR1 SNHLY, CDR2 FYNNEI.

This chain joins TRBV29-1 and TRBJ1-5, with 10 positions matching TRBD1. The CDR3 length is 12 residues. J was trimmed by 8 bases and V by 5 bases; bases with no gene match: 3. CDR1 and CDR2 (germline): SQVTM, ANQGSEA. The CDR3 loop reads CSVRTGGEPQHF. The CDR3 bases are TGCAGCGTTCGGACAGGGGGGGAGCCCCAGCATTTT.

This sequence joins TRBV27 and TRBJ2-3; either TRBD1 or TRBD2 may supply D (6 bases each). Germline V lookup: CDR1 MNHEY, CDR2 SMNVEV (reference sequence). The germline V and J ends were trimmed by 0 bases and 5 bases, with 21 bases remaining between them. CDR3 length: 18 amino acids. The CDR3 here is CASSLSPGAGMRGDTQYF. The CDR3 DNA follows: TGTGCCAGCAGTTTATCCCCAGGGGCGGGAATGAGGGGAGATACGCAGTATTTT.

This clone was counted once. The chain recombines TRBV4-1 with TRBJ2-7; 7 bases agree with TRBD2. The CDR3 is 15 amino acids. V shed 1 base, J shed 5 bases, and the junction held 8 bases outside the gene matches. CDR1 and CDR2 from the germline V gene are MGHRA and YSYEKL. CDR3 DNA sequence: TGCGCCAGCAGCCAAGGCGGCGGGAGAGGCAACGAGCAGTACTTC. Protein product: CASSQGGGRGNEQYF.

The J gene is TRBJ1-2, the V gene TRBV27; D not certain. The CDR3 runs 14 residues. Trimming shortened V by 3 bases and J by 0 bases, and 8 bases separated the two germline ends. The germline V gene encodes CDR1 MNHEY and CDR2 SMNVEV (reference sequence). Here the CDR3 reads CASSFSGANYGYTF. The CDR3 region has the DNA TGTGCCAGCAGTTTCTCTGGAGCTAACTATGGCTACACCTTC.

This chain uses TRBV18 with TRBJ2-7; 8 bases map to TRBD1. The length of the CDR3 is 14 residues. The J segment lost 4 bases and the V segment lost 3 bases, leaving 5 bases of the junction unmatched. CDR1 is KGHSH, CDR2 LQKENI, per germline. CDR3 DNA: TGTGCCAGCTCACCTTCCGGGACAGGTTACGAGCAGTACTTC. This gives the protein CASSPSGTGYEQYF. The full variable domain, its missing parts supplied by reference TRBV18 and TRBJ2-7, is NAGVMQNPRHLVRRRGQEARLRCSPMKGHSHVYWYRQLPEEGLKFMVYLQKENIIDESGMPKERFSAEFPKEGPSILRIQQVVRGDSAAYFCASSPSGTGYEQYFGPGTRLTVT.

The rearrangement joins TRBV28 to TRBJ1-5; D ambiguous. The CDR3 totals 13 residues. V gave up 7 bases and J gave up 3 bases, with 10 bases separating them. Per germline, CDR1 MDHEN and CDR2 SYDVKM. CDR3 sequence reads: CASIRGFNQPQHF. CDR3 bases: TGTGCCAGCATACGAGGGTTCAATCAGCCCCAGCATTTT.

The genes are TRBV7-8 and TRBJ1-5; D gene uncertain. V lost 3 bases to trimming and J lost 3 bases, with 6 bases between them. Germline CDR1 and CDR2: SGHVS and FQNEAQ. The CDR3 runs to 13 residues. The DNA for the CDR3 is TGTGCCAGCAGCTTGGATTTCAATCAGCCCCAGCATTTT. It translates to CASSLDFNQPQHF.